This T cell receptor (beta chain) is from a study of cytomegalovirus exposure and HLA in healthy donors. Study in general: Within the Caucasian-associated ancestry cluster were more than 75% of the 398 genotyped donors. Overall study findings and caveats: Several top significant clusters appeared, in a later analysis, to be linked to common viral pathogens.

Donors likely had unrecorded immune exposures despite being nominally healthy when sampled. The PCR employed 60 Vbeta primers together with 13 Jbeta primers. Assay: immunoSEQ multiplex PCR; the TCRdb copy retains only in-frame clones and omits some. The table records about 150,000 clones, under 75% of them present only once. This CDR3 is built from 15 residues. Germline V CDR1 and CDR2: MNHNS, SASEGT. Trimming shortened V by 5 bases and J by 7 bases, and 15 bases separated the two germline ends. This clone has just a few counts. The antigen is undetermined. This sequence originates from a woman in her sixties or seventies in good health and CMV-seropositive. Material: PBMCs. This chain joins TRBV6-1 and TRBJ1-6, with D possibly being TRBD1 (6 bases). DNA of the CDR3: TGTGCCAGCAGTTTGGACAGTTCTTTGAATTCACCCCTCCACTTT. Its protein product is CASSLDSSLNSPLHF.